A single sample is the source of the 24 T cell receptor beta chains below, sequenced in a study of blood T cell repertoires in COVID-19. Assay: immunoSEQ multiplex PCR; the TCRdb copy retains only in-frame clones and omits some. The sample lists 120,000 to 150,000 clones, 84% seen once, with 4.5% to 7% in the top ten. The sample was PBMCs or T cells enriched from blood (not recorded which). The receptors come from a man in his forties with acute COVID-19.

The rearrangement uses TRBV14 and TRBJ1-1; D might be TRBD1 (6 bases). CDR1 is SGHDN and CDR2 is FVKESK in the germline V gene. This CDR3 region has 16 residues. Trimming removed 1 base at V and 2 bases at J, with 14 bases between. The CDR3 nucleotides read TGTGCCAGCAGCCAAGGTCCCGACAGGCCTAACACTGAAGCTTTCTTT. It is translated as CASSQGPDRPNTEAFF.

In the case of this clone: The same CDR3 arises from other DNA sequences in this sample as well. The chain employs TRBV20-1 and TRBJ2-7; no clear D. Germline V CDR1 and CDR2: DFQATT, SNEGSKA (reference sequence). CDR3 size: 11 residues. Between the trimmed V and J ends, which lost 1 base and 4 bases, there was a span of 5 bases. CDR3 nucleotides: TGCAGTGCTAGAGGGCCTTACGAGCAGTACTTC. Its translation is CSARGPYEQYF.

The CDR3 DNA follows: TGTGCCAGCAGTTTCTGGGCGGGAGGTCTCTACGAGCAGTACTTC. Translating gives CASSFWAGGLYEQYF. The chain couples TRBV27 to TRBJ2-7, with 8 nucleotides matching TRBD2. The CDR3 is made up of 15 amino acids. The V gene end was trimmed by 3 bases and the J gene end by 3 bases; junction bases not matched to a gene: 7. Germline assignment: CDR1 MNHEY and CDR2 SMNVEV (reference sequence).

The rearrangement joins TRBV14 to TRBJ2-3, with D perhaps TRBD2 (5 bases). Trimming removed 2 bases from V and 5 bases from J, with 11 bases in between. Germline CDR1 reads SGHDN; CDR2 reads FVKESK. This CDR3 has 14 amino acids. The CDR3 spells CASSQRTAGDTQYF. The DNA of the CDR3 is TGTGCCAGCAGCCAACGCACCGCGGGAGATACGCAGTATTTT.

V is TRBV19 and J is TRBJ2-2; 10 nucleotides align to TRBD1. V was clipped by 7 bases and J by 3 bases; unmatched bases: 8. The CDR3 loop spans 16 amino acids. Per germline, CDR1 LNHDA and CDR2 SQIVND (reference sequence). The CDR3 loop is CASIGGTGEYTGELFF. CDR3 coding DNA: TGTGCCAGTATCGGGGGGACAGGGGAGTACACCGGGGAGCTGTTTTTT.

This chain's CDR3 is CASSLSVGTQYF. The CDR3 DNA is TGTGCCAGCAGCTTATCTGTTGGGACACAGTACTTC. This chain uses TRBV7-2 with TRBJ2-5; TRBD1 might be the D (6 bases). Germline assignment: CDR1 SGHTA and CDR2 FQGNSA. Trimming took 2 bases from V and 11 from J, leaving 12 bases between them. This CDR3 is built from 12 residues.

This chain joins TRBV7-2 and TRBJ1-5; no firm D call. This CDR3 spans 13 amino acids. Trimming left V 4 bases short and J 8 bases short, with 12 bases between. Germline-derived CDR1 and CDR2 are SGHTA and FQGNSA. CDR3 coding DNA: TGTGCCAGCAGCTCATTCGGGAGGGAGCCCCAGCATTTT. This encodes CASSSFGREPQHF.

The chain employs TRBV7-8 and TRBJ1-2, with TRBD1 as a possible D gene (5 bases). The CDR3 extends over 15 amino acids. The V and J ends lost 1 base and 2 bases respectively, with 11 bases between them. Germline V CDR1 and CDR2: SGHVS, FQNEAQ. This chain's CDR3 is CASSLGPSGNYGYTF. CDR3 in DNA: TGTGCCAGCAGCTTAGGCCCCTCAGGGAACTATGGCTACACCTTC.

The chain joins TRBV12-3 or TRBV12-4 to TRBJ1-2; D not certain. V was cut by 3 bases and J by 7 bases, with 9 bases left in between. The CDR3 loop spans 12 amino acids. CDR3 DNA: TGTGCCAGCAGTTTTTCAGTATTTGGCTACACCTTC. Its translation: CASSFSVFGYTF.

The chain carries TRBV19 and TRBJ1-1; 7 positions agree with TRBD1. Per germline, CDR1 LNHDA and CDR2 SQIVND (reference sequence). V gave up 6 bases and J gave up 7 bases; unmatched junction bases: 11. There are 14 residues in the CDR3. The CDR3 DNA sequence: TGTGCCAGTAGCCTGGGACAGAAGATTGGTGAAGCTTTCTTT. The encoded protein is CASSLGQKIGEAFF. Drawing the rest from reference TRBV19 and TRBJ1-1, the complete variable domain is DGGITQSPKYLFRKEGQNVTLSCEQNLNHDAMYWYRQDPGQGLRLIYYSQIVNDFQKGDIAEGYSVSREKKESFPLTVTSAQKNPTAFYLCASSLGQKIGEAFFGQGTRLTVV.

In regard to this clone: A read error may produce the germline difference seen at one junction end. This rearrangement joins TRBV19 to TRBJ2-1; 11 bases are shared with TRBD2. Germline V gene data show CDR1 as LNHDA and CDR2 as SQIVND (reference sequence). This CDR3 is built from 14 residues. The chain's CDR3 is CASRIAGGLYEQFF. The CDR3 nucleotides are TGTGCCAGTAGGATAGCGGGGGGGCTCTATGAGCAGTTCTTC.

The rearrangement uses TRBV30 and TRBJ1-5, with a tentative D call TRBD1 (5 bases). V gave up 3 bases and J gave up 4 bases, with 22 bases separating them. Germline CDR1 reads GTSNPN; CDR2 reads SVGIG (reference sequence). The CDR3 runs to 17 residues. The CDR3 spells CAWRRGPGGSVNQPQHF. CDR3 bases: TGTGCCTGGAGACGGGGACCAGGAGGGAGTGTGAATCAGCCCCAGCATTTT.

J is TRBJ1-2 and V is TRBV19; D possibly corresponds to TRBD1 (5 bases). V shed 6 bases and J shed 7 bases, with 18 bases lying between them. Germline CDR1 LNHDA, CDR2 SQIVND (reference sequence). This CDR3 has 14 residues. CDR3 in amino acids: CASRNSQGLGGYTF. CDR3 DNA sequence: TGTGCCAGTAGGAACTCCCAGGGTTTAGGTGGCTACACCTTC. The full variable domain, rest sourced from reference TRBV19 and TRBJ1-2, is DGGITQSPKYLFRKEGQNVTLSCEQNLNHDAMYWYRQDPGQGLRLIYYSQIVNDFQKGDIAEGYSVSREKKESFPLTVTSAQKNPTAFYLCASRNSQGLGGYTFGSGTRLTVV.

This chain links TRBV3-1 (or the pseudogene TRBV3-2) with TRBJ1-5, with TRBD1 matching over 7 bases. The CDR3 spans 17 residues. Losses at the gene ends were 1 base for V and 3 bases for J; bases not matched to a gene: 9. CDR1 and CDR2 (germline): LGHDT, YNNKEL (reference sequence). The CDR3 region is CASSQGQGRDHNQPQHF. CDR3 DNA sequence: TGTGCCAGCAGCCAAGGACAGGGAAGGGACCACAATCAGCCCCAGCATTTT.

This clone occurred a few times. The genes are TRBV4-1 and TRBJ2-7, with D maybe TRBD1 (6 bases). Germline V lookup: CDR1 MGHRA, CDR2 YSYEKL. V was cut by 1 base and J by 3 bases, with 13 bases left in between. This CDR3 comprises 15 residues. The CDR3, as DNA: TGCGCCAGCAGCCAAGCACAGGGTTCGGGCTACGAGCAGTACTTC. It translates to CASSQAQGSGYEQYF.

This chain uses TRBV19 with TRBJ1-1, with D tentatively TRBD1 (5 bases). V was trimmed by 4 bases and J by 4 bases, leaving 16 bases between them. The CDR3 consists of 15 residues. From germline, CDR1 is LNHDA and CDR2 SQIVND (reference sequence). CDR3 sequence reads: CASSTLGGEGTEAFF. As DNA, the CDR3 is TGTGCCAGTAGTACCCTCGGGGGTGAGGGCACTGAAGCTTTCTTT.

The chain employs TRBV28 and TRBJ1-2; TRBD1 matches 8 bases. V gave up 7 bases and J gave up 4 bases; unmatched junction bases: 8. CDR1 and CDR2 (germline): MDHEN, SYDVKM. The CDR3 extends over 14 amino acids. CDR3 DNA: TGTGCCAGCACCTCGACAGGGGAATCCTATGGCTACACCTTC. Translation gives CASTSTGESYGYTF.

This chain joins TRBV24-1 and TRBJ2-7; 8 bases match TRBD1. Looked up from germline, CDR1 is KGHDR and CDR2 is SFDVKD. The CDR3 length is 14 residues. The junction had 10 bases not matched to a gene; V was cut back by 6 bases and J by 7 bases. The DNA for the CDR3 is TGTGCCACCAGTCATGGACAGGGAACTGGGGAGCAGTACTTC. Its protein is CATSHGQGTGEQYF.

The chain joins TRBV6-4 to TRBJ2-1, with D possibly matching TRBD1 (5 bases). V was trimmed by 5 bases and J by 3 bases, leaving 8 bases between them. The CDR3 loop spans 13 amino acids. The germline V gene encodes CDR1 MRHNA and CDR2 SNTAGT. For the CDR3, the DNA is TGTGCCAGCAGTCGAGACAGCTACAATGAGCAGTTCTTC. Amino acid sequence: CASSRDSYNEQFF.

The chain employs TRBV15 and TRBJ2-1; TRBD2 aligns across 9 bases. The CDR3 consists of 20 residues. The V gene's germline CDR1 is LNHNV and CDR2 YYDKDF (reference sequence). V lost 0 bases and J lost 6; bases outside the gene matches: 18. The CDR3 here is CATSRDERLGGGETTNEQFF. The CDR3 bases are TGTGCCACCAGCAGAGATGAGAGACTGGGCGGGGGGGAAACAACCAATGAGCAGTTCTTC.

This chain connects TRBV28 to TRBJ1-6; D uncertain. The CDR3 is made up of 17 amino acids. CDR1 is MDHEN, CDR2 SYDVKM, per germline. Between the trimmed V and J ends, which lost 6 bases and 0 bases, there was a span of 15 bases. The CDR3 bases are TGTGCCAGCAGCTTGCTCCTCCTTAGCTCCTATAATTCACCCCTCCACTTT. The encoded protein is CASSLLLLSSYNSPLHF.

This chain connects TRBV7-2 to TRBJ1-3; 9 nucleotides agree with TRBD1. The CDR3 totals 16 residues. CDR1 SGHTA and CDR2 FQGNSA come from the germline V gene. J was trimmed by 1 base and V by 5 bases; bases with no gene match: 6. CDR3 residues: CASSNYRGRSGNTIYF. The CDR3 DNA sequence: TGTGCCAGCAGCAACTACAGGGGGCGATCTGGAAACACCATATATTTT.

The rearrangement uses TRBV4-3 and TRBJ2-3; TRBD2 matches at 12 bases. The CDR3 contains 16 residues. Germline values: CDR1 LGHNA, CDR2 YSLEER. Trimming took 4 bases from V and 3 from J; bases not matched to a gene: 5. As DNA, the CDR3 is TGCGCCAGCAGCCGCGGACTAGCGGGGCAGACAGATACGCAGTATTTT. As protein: CASSRGLAGQTDTQYF.

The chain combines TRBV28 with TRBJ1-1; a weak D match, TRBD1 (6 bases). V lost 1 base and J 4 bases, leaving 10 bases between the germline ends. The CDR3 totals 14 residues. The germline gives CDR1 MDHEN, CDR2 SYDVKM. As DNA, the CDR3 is TGTGCCAGCAGTTTATACGACAGGCTCACTGAAGCTTTCTTT. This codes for CASSLYDRLTEAFF.